Below, one T cell receptor (beta chain) is given with its context. Antigen: not known. This record belongs to a study of cytomegalovirus exposure and HLA in healthy donors. Study observations and caveats: TCR beta V- and J-gene trimming was later associated with a missense DCLRE1C variant. Earlier results showed most TCR beta V segments being productive about 90% or about 30% of the time. Later on, an analysis tied approximately 17,000 TCR beta sequences to HLA alleles at 0.05 false discovery rate.

60 Vbeta and 13 Jbeta primers were used in PCR. Authors' methods: Later work found around 80 million unique TCR beta chains, with roughly 11 million shared. Method: immunoSEQ multiplex PCR; TCRdb's copy keeps in-frame clones and lacks some. V, J and clone size derive from that table, while D and trimming were established from the DNA sequence. The repertoire holds 150,000 to 200,000 clones, with about 84% as singletons. The specimen was PBMCs. The receptor's source is a man aged 18 to 30 in good health and CMV-seronegative.

CDR3 protein: CASSFRGSDYEQYF. The DNA for the CDR3 is TGTGCCAGCAGTTTTAGAGGGTCTGACTACGAGCAGTACTTC. The V gene is TRBV27, the J gene TRBJ2-7; tentatively, D is TRBD2 (5 bases). This CDR3 region has 14 residues. Germline CDR1 MNHEY, CDR2 SMNVEV (reference sequence). V lost 3 bases and J 3 bases, leaving 12 bases between the germline ends.